A selection of T cell receptor beta chains follows, all from one sample in a study of T cells after yellow fever vaccination. In TCRdb, the 5' RACE reads were re-called with MiXCR into one record per CDR3 protein. Seen here are over 300,000 distinct CDR3 sequences, around 6.8% observed once, and the top ten hold roughly a sixth. The sample in question was PBMCs, obtained around 45 days after the first yellow fever vaccination. These receptors were collected from a man younger than 30 who received the YFV17D yellow fever vaccine. The CDR3 runs from the conserved cysteine through the conserved F or W. Fields, in order: clone size, V gene, D gene, J gene, CDR3 protein, CDR3 DNA. A D gene is named only where the DNA matches it firmly. Part of the rows lack a size; the others show once, few, many or a class for expanded clones.

>many|TRBV7-9|.|TRBJ1-2
CASRAEGTYDGYTF
TGTGCCAGCAGAGCGGAGGGGACTTACGATGGCTACACCTTC
>few|TRBV5-1|TRBD2|TRBJ2-5
CASSLAGTSRGRETQYF
TGCGCCAGCAGCTTGGCCGGGACTAGTAGGGGCCGAGAGACCCAGTACTTC
>.|TRBV10-2|TRBD2|TRBJ2-2
CASSEPPGTSGENTGELFF
TGCGCCAGCAGTGAGCCCCCCGGGACTAGCGGGGAGAACACCGGGGAGCTGTTTTTT
>many|TRBV3-1|.|TRBJ2-1
CASSQAVGYSEQFF
TGTGCCAGCAGCCAGGCGGTCGGGTATAGTGAGCAGTTCTTC
>.|TRBV29-1|TRBD1|TRBJ2-3
CSVTGGYTQYF
TGCAGCGTTACAGGGGGGTATACGCAGTATTTT
>.|TRBV6-2/TRBV6-3|.|TRBJ1-5
CASSYWEPRRVNQPQHF
TGTGCCAGCAGTTACTGGGAACCGCGAAGAGTCAATCAGCCCCAGCATTTT
>few|TRBV2|.|TRBJ2-5
CASRAETVGETQYF
TGTGCCAGCAGGGCGGAGACAGTGGGGGAGACCCAGTACTTC
>.|TRBV18|.|TRBJ2-3
CASSPFGPAGEADTQYF
TGTGCCAGCTCACCATTCGGGCCCGCTGGGGAAGCAGATACGCAGTATTTT
>.|TRBV7-8|.|TRBJ2-4
CASSFNVRTTKNIQYF
TGTGCCAGCAGCTTTAATGTTCGGACAACCAAAAACATTCAGTACTTC
>many|TRBV3-1|TRBD2|TRBJ2-3
CASSLYLAGTDTQYF
TGTGCCAGCAGCCTCTACCTAGCGGGGACAGATACGCAGTATTTT
>few|TRBV28|TRBD1|TRBJ1-5
CASSSPGTGGTYSNQPQHF
TGTGCCAGCAGTTCCCCCGGGACAGGGGGTACTTATAGCAATCAGCCCCAGCATTTT
>.|TRBV4-1|.|TRBJ2-7
CASSQEGRVTYEQYF
TGCGCCAGCAGCCAAGAAGGGCGGGTCACCTACGAGCAGTACTTC
>.|TRBV6-1|.|TRBJ1-3
CASAGTASSGNTIYF
TGTGCCAGCGCAGGGACCGCGAGCTCTGGAAACACCATATATTTT
>many|TRBV6-1|.|TRBJ1-2
CASTYEGGVTANGYTF
TGTGCCAGTACGTACGAGGGGGGCGTCACAGCGAATGGCTACACCTTC
>.|TRBV4-3|TRBD1|TRBJ1-6
CASSQDIGTGNNSPLHF
TGCGCCAGCAGCCAAGATATAGGGACAGGGAATAATTCACCCCTCCACTTT
>.|TRBV29-1|.|TRBJ1-1
CSVRGGDLSTEAFF
TGCAGCGTTAGGGGCGGGGATTTGAGCACTGAAGCTTTCTTT
>few|TRBV4-1|TRBD1|TRBJ1-3
CASSQSTGASGNTIYF
TGCGCCAGCAGCCAGTCAACAGGGGCCTCTGGAAACACCATATATTTT
>.|TRBV20-1|.|TRBJ2-3
CSARDPDRGGHDTQYF
TGCAGTGCGAGGGACCCCGATCGGGGAGGTCACGATACGCAGTATTTT
>many|TRBV5-1|.|TRBJ2-1
CASSFGSSYNEQFF
TGCGCCAGCAGCTTCGGGAGCTCCTACAATGAGCAGTTCTTC
>many|TRBV7-2|TRBD1|TRBJ2-7
CASTSGTGDAYEQYF
TGTGCCAGCACCTCCGGGACAGGGGACGCCTACGAGCAGTACTTC
>few|TRBV5-5|.|TRBJ2-3
CASSFQGPGYF
TGTGCCAGCAGCTTTCAGGGCCCCGGGTATTTT
>many|TRBV4-3|.|TRBJ2-7
CASSQDPEGGTYEQYF
TGCGCCAGCAGCCAAGATCCGGAGGGGGGGACCTACGAGCAGTACTTC
>.|TRBV5-1|.|TRBJ2-5
CASSLLQGWDETQYF
TGCGCCAGCAGCTTGCTACAGGGATGGGACGAGACCCAGTACTTC
>.|TRBV5-4|.|TRBJ2-3
CASSLAGTGTDTQYF
TGTGCCAGCAGCTTGGCAGGGACCGGCACAGATACGCAGTATTTT
>many|TRBV7-9|TRBD1|TRBJ2-1
CASSLRGGGEQFF
TGTGCCAGCAGCTTAAGAGGGGGCGGTGAGCAGTTCTTC
>few|TRBV10-3|.|TRBJ2-7
CAISESKYEQYF
TGTGCCATCAGTGAGTCGAAATACGAGCAGTACTTC
>many|TRBV27|TRBD1|TRBJ1-2
CARQGYGYTF
TGTGCCAGACAGGGGTATGGCTACACCTTC
>.|TRBV18|.|TRBJ2-5
CASSPPASAETQYF
TGTGCCAGCTCACCACCGGCTAGCGCCGAGACCCAGTACTTC
>few|TRBV7-2|.|TRBJ2-1
CASRINREGEQFF
TGTGCCAGTAGGATCAACAGGGAGGGTGAGCAGTTCTTC
>.|TRBV4-2|.|TRBJ1-4
CASSQGPGSENEKLFF
TGTGCCAGCAGCCAAGGACCCGGCAGTGAAAATGAAAAACTGTTTTTT
>many|TRBV29-1|.|TRBJ2-1
CAGGGDYNEQFF
TGCGCCGGTGGGGGAGACTACAATGAGCAGTTCTTC
>few|TRBV20-1|.|TRBJ1-3
CTVQGPGNTIYF
TGCACCGTACAAGGGCCTGGAAACACCATATATTTT
>many|TRBV6-1|.|TRBJ2-5
CASSPGTDESQYF
TGTGCCAGCAGCCCTGGGACCGATGAGAGCCAGTACTTC
>.|TRBV7-2|.|TRBJ1-1
CASSYDPGNTEAFF
TGTGCCAGCAGCTACGACCCGGGAAACACTGAAGCTTTCTTT
>.|TRBV25-1|.|TRBJ2-6
CARQLGKEPSGANVLTF
TGTGCCAGGCAGCTTGGTAAGGAACCATCTGGGGCCAACGTCCTGACTTTC
>.|TRBV18|TRBD1|TRBJ1-2
CASSPVGTVLSGYTF
TGTGCCAGCTCACCCGTCGGGACAGTTCTTTCTGGCTACACCTTC
>.|TRBV18|.|TRBJ2-7
CASSPQQDEQYF
TGTGCCAGCTCACCCCAACAGGACGAGCAGTACTTC